This T cell receptor (beta chain) was profiled in a study of blood T cell repertoires in COVID-19 (dated by TCRdb to between 2020 and 2021). Some background on the complete study: Samples from collaborators originated in the United States, Italy and Spain and spanned both the acute and convalescent phases of COVID-19. The material from the prospective study consisted of cDNA or gDNA derived from T cells, B-cell-depleted T cells, or PBMCs. The dataset comprised deeply sampled blood TCRbeta repertoires from subjects exposed to, actively infected with, or recovered from COVID-19. A freely available public database, intended as a resource for researchers studying the immune response to SARS-CoV-2, is where the repertoires were released. Samples came from the ongoing ImmuneRACE study (first 160 participants) plus 1,254 subjects from 6 global collaborators. Nearly every sample came with metadata listing a de-identified subject ID, COVID-19 status, age in years and sex. HLA class I and class II types, where available, came from metadata supplied by the sample provider rather than from assay-based typing.

The V end gives up 8 bases and the J end 8 bases, leaving 6 bases in the junction not matched to a gene. CDR1 and CDR2, looked up from the germline V gene, are SNHLY and FYNNEI. Its CDR3 holds 12 amino acids, cysteine through phenylalanine. Here the CDR3 DNA is all that survives: 36 bases in frame from base 1. TCRbeta CDR3 regions were amplified from genomic DNA by means of the immunoSEQ Assay, a bias-controlled multiplex PCR. From the authors' description of their analysis: Nucleated cell counts per sample were estimated from amplification of reference gene primers within the assay. Sequence reads were collapsed and filtered to measure the absolute abundance of every unique TCRbeta CDR3 rearrangement. For each sample, productive Simpson clonality was calculated by taking the square root of Simpson's diversity index across productive rearrangements. TCRdb provides this immuneACCESS table in a form limited to in-frame rearrangements. Some clones are lacking; in checked studies, under half of them reflect an unresolved V gene, and why the rest are absent is not known. For V, J and clone size, that table is used; D and trimming come from the DNA. This sample is represented by around 140,000 clones; under 90% of them were singletons. Clones ranked in the top ten supply 3.5% of the sample.

Note on this clone: Its antigen target is currently unknown. No much larger clone exists at a distance of one base, and base qualities are not known.

Here is what the overall study found, with its caveats: The quantity of clinical and demographic metadata differed by source and by participant and was supplied without curation.

A second Seattle source provided samples from volunteer blood donors who had recovered from COVID-19. Whole blood was collected in K2EDTA tubes by collaborating institutions according to the institutions' own protocols. For TCRbeta analysis, collaborators shipped samples as frozen whole blood, isolated PBMCs, or DNA extracted from either of those sample types. The rearranged segments are TRBV2 and TRBJ2-1; 7 bases in the junction line up with TRBD1. The sequence came from a man in his 70s who had recovered from COVID-19. The specimen sequenced was peripheral blood. DNA sequence: TGTGCCAGCGGCCCACAGGGGCATGAGCAGTTCTTC. This encodes CASGPQGHEQFF.